The source of this T cell receptor beta chain is a study of tumor-infiltrating lymphocytes in primary liver carcinoma (TCRdb year 2017). Concerning the study at large: Of the five patients, three men and two women aged 30 to 69 years, four had hepatocellular carcinoma and one had combined HCC and intrahepatic cholangiocarcinoma. Technical replicate repertoires showed high reproducibility, with mean shared-clone rates approximately 0.9 and correlation coefficients above 0.95. Each sample produced about 3.65 to 7.13 million productive TCRbeta reads, and read depth showed no significant difference between tissue types. A total of roughly 35 specimens from 5 patients underwent TCRbeta repertoire sequencing, comprising some 25 tumor regions, 5 adjacent noncancerous liver tissues and 5 peripheral blood samples. The tumors of the five patients were staged as T1-T3 N0M0, with maximum diameters ranging from roughly 4.2 to 10 cm. Agilent mRNA microarray profiling was performed on the 25 tumor region samples to relate TCRbeta repertoire diversity to the local molecular phenotype. TCRbeta repertoire sequencing, expression microarrays and whole-exome sequencing were combined in the study across five regions of each liver tumor, with adjacent normal tissue and blood also included.

TCRbeta-specific cDNA was reverse-transcribed from approximately 460 ng total RNA using a constant-region primer and ProtoScript II reverse transcriptase. Three nested multiplex PCR rounds, following a slightly modified ARM-PCR procedure, were used to build the TCRbeta libraries. The first two PCR rounds used multiplex TRBV1-TRBV30 forward primers with a Cbeta reverse primer, each for about 10 cycles. Sample barcodes and Illumina adapters were added in a final 25-cycle PCR with Deep VentR polymerase. Amplicons of 200-500 bp were gel-purified with a QIAquick gel extraction kit before sequencing. An Illumina HiSeq 2500 was used to sequence the TCRbeta amplicons, generating 250-bp paired-end reads. Per the source publication's procedure: Reads were quality-trimmed with Trimmomatic v0.33, and paired reads were merged with FLASH v1.2.11 to recover full CDR3 sequences. V, D and J germline segments were assigned to the rearranged TCRbeta sequences by MiGEC v1.2.1b. Clonotype statistics and Shannon-Wiener diversity indices were calculated with VDJtools v1.0.0. Except for diversity analysis, only each sample's 250 most abundant clonotypes were used in subsequent analyses to reduce sampling bias. TCRdb took the public reads, trimmed them with fastp at Q25, ran MiXCR for clone calling and kept in-frame beta chains. Entries that share a CDR3 protein sequence are merged under the most common genes and DNA. The V and J calls come from TCRdb's annotation, not from the publication. This sample has approximately 20,000 distinct CDR3 sequences in its table, and 75% to 80% of those were observed once. The ten largest clones take up just under 40% of the sample.

Without any cell sorting, total RNA and DNA were extracted together from around 20-30 mg of bulk tissue using the AllPrep DNA/RNA mini kit. Four or five patients with histopathologically diagnosed primary liver carcinoma underwent surgical resection in China between late 2015 and 2016. Patients had chronic HBV infection and were treatment-naive at sampling. Each tumor was sampled at five spatially separated regions: the superior, inferior, left-lateral and right-lateral poles and the tumor centre. According to histology, viable tumor cells made up more than 80% of every tumor sample. Pieces of fresh tumor and adjacent tissue were cut in half, with one half kept in RNAlater at -80 degrees C and the other half sent for histology. Findings and caveats that apply to the study as a whole: Only about 7-24% of top clones were found in all five regions of a tumor, suggesting spatial heterogeneity of tumor-infiltrating T cells. Only four or five patients were included in the study, and the authors note that the findings should be validated in a larger study. Because only the TCR beta chain was sequenced and unpaired alpha chains were not captured, true repertoire diversity is likely underestimated. Pairs of tumor regions showed greater repertoire overlap (mean roughly 35%) than tumor-adjacent pairs (roughly 17%) or tumor-blood pairs (approximately 14%), which is consistent with antigen-driven expansion. Compared with blood, tumors had a significantly larger share of the repertoire taken up by the top 250 clones (p = 0.039). Comparison of CD4+ and CD8+ T cell repertoires was precluded by the use of bulk unsorted samples.

At the junction V is shortened by 3 bases and J by 5 bases; bases outside the gene matches: 12. Taken from the germline V gene, the CDR1 and CDR2 loops are MDHEN and SYDVKM. The CDR3 holds 16 amino acids from the cysteine to the phenylalanine. The entry retains the CDR3 DNA only, 48 bases that are in frame from base 1. This clonotype was recorded a few times. Its cognate antigen has yet to be identified. No base quality information exists; no much larger clone differs at one position. The sequence joins TRBV28 to TRBJ2-7, and TRBD2 aligns with 8 junction nucleotides. This sequence was found in a young woman with primary liver carcinoma and hepatitis B virus infection. The specimen sequenced was liver tumor tissue from sampling region 1. The cell subset or site label of this sample denotes: tumor region T1, superior pole. The nucleotides are TGTGCCAGCAGTTTGCCTTGGTTAGCGGGAATTAACGAGCAGTACTTC. Translated, it gives CASSLPWLAGINEQYF.